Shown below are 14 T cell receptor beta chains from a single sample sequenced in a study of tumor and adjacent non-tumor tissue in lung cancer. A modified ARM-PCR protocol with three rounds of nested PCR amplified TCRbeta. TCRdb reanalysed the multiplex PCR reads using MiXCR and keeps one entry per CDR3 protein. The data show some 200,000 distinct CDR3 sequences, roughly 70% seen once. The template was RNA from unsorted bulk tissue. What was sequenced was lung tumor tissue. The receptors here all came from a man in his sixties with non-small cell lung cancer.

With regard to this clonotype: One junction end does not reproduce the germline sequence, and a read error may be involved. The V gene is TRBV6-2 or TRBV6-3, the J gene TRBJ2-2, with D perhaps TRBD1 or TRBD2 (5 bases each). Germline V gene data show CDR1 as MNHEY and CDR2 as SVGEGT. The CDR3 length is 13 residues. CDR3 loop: CAGSLGATGELFF. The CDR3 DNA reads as TGTGCCGGCAGTCTCGGGGCCACCGGGGAGCTGTTTTTT.

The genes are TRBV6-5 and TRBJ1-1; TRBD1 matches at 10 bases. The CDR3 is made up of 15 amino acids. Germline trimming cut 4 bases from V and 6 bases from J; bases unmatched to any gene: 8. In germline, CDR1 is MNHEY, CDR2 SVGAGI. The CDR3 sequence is CASSSLGTGVPEAFF. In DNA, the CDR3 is TGTGCCAGCAGTTCCCTCGGGACAGGGGTCCCTGAAGCTTTCTTT.

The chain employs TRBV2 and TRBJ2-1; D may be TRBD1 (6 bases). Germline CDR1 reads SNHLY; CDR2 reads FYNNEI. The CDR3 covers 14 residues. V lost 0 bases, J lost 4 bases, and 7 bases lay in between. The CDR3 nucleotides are TGTGCCAGCAGTGAAGCCAGGGGATACAATGAGCAGTTCTTC. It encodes CASSEARGYNEQFF.

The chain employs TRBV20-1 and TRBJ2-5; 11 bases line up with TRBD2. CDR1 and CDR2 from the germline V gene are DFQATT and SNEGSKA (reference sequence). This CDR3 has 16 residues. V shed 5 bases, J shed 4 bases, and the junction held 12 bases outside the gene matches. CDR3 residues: CSASHQSGTSGETQYF. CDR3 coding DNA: TGCAGTGCTTCACATCAATCCGGGACTAGCGGAGAGACCCAGTACTTC.

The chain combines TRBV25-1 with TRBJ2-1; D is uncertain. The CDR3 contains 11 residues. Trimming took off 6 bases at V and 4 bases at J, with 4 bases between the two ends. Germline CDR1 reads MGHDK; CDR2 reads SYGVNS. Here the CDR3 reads CASSKYNEQFF. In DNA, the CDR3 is TGTGCCAGCAGCAAATACAATGAGCAGTTCTTC.

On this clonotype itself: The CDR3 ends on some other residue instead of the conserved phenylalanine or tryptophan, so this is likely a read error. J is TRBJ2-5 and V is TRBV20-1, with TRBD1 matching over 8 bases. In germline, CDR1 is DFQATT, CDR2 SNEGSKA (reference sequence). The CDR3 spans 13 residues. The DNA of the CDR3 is TGCTGTGCCCCGGACAGGGTGAGAGAGACCCAGTACTCC. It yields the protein CCAPDRVRETQYS.

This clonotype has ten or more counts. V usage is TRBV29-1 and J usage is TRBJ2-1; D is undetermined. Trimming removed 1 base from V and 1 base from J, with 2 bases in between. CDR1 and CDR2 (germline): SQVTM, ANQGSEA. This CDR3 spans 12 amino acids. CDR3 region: CSVEGSYNEQFF. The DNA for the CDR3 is TGCAGCGTTGAAGGATCCTACAATGAGCAGTTCTTC.

This CDR3 reads CANTFEDSTNEKLFF. CDR3 in DNA: TGTGCCAACACTTTCGAGGATTCAACTAATGAAAAACTGTTTTTT. The rearrangement links TRBV4-2 to TRBJ1-4; D is ambiguous. Looked up from germline, CDR1 is LGHNA and CDR2 is YNFKEQ. With 10 bases removed from V and 0 bases from J, the gap between germline ends came to 15 bases. This CDR3 region has 15 residues.

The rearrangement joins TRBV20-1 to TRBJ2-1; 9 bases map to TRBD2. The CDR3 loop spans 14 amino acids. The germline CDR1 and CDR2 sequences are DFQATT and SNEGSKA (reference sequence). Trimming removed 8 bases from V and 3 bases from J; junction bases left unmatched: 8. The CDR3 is CSTPSTSGYNEQFF. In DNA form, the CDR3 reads TGCAGTACTCCTTCGACTAGCGGCTACAATGAGCAGTTCTTC.

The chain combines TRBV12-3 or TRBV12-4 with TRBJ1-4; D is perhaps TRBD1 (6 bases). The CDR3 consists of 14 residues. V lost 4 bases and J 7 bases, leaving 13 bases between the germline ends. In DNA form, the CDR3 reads TGTGCCAGCAGTTCACAGGGAGGGGGTGAAAAACTGTTTTTT. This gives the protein CASSSQGGGEKLFF.

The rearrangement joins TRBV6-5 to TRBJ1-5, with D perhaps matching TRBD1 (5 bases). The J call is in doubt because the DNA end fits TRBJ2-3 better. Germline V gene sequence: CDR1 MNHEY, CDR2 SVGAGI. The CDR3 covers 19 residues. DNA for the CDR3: TGTGCCAGCATCACCAGCGCAGGGTCGATTAATGGCAACAATCAGCCCCAGTATTTT. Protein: CASITSAGSINGNNQPQYF.

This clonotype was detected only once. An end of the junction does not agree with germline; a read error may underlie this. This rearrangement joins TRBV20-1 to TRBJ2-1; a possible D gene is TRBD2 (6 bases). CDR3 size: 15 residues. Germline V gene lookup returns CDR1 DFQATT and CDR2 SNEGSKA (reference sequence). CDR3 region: CRANSNRDFYNEQFF. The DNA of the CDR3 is TGCAGAGCTAACTCGAACCGGGACTTCTACAATGAGCAGTTCTTC.

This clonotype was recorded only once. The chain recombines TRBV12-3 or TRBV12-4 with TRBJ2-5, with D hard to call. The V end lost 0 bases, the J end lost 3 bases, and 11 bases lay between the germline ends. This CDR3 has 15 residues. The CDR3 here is CASSLAQQLEETQYF. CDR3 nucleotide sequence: TGTGCCAGCAGTTTAGCCCAACAATTAGAAGAGACCCAGTACTTC.

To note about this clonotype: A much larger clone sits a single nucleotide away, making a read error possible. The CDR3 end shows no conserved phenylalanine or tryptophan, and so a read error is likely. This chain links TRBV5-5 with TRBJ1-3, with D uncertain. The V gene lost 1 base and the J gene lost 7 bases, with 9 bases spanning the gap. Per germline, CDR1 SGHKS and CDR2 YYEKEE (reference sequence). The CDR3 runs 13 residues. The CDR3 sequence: CASSLIPGNTIYS. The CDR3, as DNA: TGTGCCAGCAGCTTGATTCCGGGGAACACCATATATTCT.